The text below deals with one TCR beta chain. TCRdb's copy holds only in-frame clones and misses some; the assay was immunoSEQ multiplex PCR. The sample holds about 150,000 clones, under 85% seen once. This sample is part of a study of blood T cell repertoires in COVID-19. Whole-study context: Sources were T cells, B-cell-depleted T cells, or PBMCs; the material itself was cDNA or gDNA.

This CDR3 is built from 13 residues. In germline, CDR1 is SQVTM, CDR2 ANQGSEA. V dropped 6 bases and J dropped 5; count of bases not matched to a gene: 4. The sequenced sample was peripheral blood. This clonotype was sampled from a man in his fifties or sixties with active or convalescent COVID-19. This chain connects TRBV29-1 to TRBJ1-4; 9 bases are shared with TRBD1. The DNA of the CDR3 is TGCAGCGTGTCGACAGGGGGAAATGAAAAACTGTTTTTT. Its translation: CSVSTGGNEKLFF.